This T cell receptor (beta chain) comes out of a study of blood T cell repertoires in COVID-19. Study summary: The United States, Italy and Spain supplied acute and convalescent COVID-19 samples. PBMCs, B-cell-depleted T cells, or T cells were the source of the cDNA or gDNA that made up the material.

Original analysis: Amplification with reference gene primers provided the estimates of nucleated cell counts. Sequencing was performed with immunoSEQ multiplex PCR; in TCRdb, only in-frame clones are kept and a portion is missing. That table supplies the V and J calls and clone size; D and trimming were determined from the DNA. This table has roughly 440,000 clones, about 91% appearing once. Seattle's enrolled individuals joined amid active infection and were then monitored longitudinally. Per germline, CDR1 MGHRA and CDR2 YSYEKL. V was pared by 1 base and J by 3 bases, with 13 bases between. The CDR3 covers 15 residues.

This TCR derives from a woman between 45 and 65 years old with COVID-19, enrolled during active disease. The sequencing sample was made of peripheral blood. The rearrangement uses TRBV4-1 and TRBJ2-7; possibly TRBD2 for D (5 bases). CDR3 nucleotides: TGCGCCAGCAGCCAAGTCCTAGCTCCCAACTACGAGCAGTACTTC. Translation gives CASSQVLAPNYEQYF.